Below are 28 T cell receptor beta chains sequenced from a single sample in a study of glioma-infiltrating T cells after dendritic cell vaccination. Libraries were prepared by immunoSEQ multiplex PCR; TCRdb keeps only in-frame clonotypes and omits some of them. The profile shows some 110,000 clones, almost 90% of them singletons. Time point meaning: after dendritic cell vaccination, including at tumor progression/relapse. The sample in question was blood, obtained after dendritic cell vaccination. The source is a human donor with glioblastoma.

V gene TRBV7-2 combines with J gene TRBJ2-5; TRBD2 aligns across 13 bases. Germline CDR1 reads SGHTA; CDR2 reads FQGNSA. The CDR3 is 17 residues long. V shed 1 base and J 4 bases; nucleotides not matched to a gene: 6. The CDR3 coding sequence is TGTGCCAGCAGCTTAGGGCTACTAGCGGGAGGGCCAGAGACCCAGTACTTC. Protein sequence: CASSLGLLAGGPETQYF.

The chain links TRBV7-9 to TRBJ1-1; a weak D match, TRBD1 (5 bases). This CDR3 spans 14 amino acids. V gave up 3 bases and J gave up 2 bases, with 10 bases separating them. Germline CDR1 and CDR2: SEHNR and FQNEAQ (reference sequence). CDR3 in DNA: TGTGCCAGCAGCTTGAATCAGGGAAACACTGAAGCTTTCTTT. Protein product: CASSLNQGNTEAFF.

The CDR3 loop is CASSLEVAGGSGANVLTF. CDR3 nucleotide sequence: TGTGCCAGCAGCTTAGAGGTAGCGGGGGGGTCTGGGGCCAACGTCCTGACTTTC. The rearrangement links TRBV7-6 to TRBJ2-6; the match to TRBD2 covers 11 bases. The CDR3 covers 18 residues. Germline V CDR1 and CDR2: SGHVS, FNYEAQ. The ends lost 1 base at V and 1 base at J; junction bases unmatched: 3.

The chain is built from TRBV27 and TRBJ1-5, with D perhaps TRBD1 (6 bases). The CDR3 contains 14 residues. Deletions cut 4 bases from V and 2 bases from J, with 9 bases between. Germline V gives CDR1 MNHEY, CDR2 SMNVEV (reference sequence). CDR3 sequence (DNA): TGTGCCAGCAGTTGGGCAGGGGGCAATCAGCCCCAGCATTTT. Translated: CASSWAGGNQPQHF.

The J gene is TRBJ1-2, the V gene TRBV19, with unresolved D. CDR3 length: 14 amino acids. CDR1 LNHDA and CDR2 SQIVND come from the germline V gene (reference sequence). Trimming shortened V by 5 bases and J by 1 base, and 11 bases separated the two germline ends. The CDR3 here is CASSPLGDNYGYTF. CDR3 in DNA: TGTGCCAGTAGTCCGCTCGGGGATAACTATGGCTACACCTTC.

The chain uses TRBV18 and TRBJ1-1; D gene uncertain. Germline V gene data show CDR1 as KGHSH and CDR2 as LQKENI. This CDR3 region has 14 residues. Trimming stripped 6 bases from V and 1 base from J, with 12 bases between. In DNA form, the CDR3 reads TGTGCCAGCTCCCCCGGGATCAAGAACACTGAAGCTTTCTTT. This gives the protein CASSPGIKNTEAFF. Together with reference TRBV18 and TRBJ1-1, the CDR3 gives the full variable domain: NAGVMQNPRHLVRRRGQEARLRCSPMKGHSHVYWYRQLPEEGLKFMVYLQKENIIDESGMPKERFSAEFPKEGPSILRIQQVVRGDSAAYFCASSPGIKNTEAFFGQGTRLTVV.

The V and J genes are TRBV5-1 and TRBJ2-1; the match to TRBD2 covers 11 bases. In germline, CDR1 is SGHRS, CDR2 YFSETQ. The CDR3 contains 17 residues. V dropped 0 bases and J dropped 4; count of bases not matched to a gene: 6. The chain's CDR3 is CASSLGFLAGGYNEQFF. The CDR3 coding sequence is TGCGCCAGCAGCTTGGGCTTTCTAGCGGGAGGATACAATGAGCAGTTCTTC.

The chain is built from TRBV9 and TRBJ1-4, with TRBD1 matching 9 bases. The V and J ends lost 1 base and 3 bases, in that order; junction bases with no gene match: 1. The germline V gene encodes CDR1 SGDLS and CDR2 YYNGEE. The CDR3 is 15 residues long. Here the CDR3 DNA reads TGTGCCAGCAGCGTAAGGACAGGGGCTAATGAAAAACTGTTTTTT. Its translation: CASSVRTGANEKLFF.

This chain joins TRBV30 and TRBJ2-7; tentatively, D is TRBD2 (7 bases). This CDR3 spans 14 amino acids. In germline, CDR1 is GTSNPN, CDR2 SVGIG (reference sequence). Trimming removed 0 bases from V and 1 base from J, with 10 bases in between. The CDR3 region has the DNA TGTGCCTGGAGTGTGGGGGGGCTGTCCTACGAGCAGTACTTC. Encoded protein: CAWSVGGLSYEQYF.

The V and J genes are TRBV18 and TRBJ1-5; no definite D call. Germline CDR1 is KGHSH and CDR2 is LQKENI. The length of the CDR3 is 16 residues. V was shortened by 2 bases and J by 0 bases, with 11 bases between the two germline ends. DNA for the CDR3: TGTGCCAGCTCACCATCGGGATTAAATAGCAATCAGCCCCAGCATTTT. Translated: CASSPSGLNSNQPQHF.

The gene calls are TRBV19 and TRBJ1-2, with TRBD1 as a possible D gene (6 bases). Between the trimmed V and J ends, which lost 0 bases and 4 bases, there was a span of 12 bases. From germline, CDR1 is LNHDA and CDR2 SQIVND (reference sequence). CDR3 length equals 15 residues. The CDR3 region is CASSIDPGASYGYTF. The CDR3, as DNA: TGTGCCAGTAGTATAGATCCAGGGGCGAGCTATGGCTACACCTTC.

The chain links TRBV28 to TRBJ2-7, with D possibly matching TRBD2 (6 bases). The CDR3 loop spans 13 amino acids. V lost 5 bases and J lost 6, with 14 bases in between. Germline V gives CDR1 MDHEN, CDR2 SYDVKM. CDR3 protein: CASSPAGRFEQYF. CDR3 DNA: TGTGCCAGCAGTCCAGCGGGTCGGTTCGAGCAGTACTTC. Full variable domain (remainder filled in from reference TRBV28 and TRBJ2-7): DVKVTQSSRYLVKRTGEKVFLECVQDMDHENMFWYRQDPGLGLRLIYFSYDVKMKEKGDIPEGYSVSREKKERFSLILESASTNQTSMYLCASSPAGRFEQYFGPGTRLTVT.

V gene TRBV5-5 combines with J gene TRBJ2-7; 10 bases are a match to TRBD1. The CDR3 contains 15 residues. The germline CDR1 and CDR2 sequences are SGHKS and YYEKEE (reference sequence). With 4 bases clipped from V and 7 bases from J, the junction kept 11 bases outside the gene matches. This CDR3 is CASSLDRQGAGEQYF. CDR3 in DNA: TGTGCCAGCAGCCTAGATCGACAGGGGGCAGGAGAGCAGTACTTC.

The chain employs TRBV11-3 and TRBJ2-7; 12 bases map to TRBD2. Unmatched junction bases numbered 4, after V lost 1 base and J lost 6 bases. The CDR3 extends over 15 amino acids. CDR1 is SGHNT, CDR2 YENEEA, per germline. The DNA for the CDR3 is TGTGCCAGCAGCTTAGTAAGACTAGCGGGAGTCGAGCAGTACTTC. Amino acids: CASSLVRLAGVEQYF.

The CDR3 coding sequence is TGTGCCAGCAGCCCCACCGGACAGGGGGTGGGCTATGGCTACACCTTC. Its protein product is CASSPTGQGVGYGYTF. The chain has TRBV5-4 and TRBJ1-2, with 10 positions matching TRBD1. The CDR3 covers 16 residues. Germline loops: CDR1 SGHNT, CDR2 YYREEE (reference sequence). The J segment lost 4 bases and the V segment lost 4 bases, leaving 10 bases of the junction unmatched.

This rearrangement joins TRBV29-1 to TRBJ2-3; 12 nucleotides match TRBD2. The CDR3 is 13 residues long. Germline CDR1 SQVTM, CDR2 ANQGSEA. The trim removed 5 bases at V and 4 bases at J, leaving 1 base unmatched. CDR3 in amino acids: CSVPSGRADTQYF. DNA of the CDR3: TGCAGCGTTCCTAGCGGGAGGGCAGATACGCAGTATTTT.

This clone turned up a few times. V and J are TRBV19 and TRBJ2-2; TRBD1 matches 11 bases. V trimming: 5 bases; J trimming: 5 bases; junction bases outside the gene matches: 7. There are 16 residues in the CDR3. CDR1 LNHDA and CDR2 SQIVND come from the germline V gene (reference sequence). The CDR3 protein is CASSGQGALGTGELFF. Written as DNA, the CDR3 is TGTGCCAGTAGTGGACAGGGGGCGCTGGGGACCGGGGAGCTGTTTTTT. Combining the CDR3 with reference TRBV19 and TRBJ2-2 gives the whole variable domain DGGITQSPKYLFRKEGQNVTLSCEQNLNHDAMYWYRQDPGQGLRLIYYSQIVNDFQKGDIAEGYSVSREKKESFPLTVTSAQKNPTAFYLCASSGQGALGTGELFFGEGSRLTVL.

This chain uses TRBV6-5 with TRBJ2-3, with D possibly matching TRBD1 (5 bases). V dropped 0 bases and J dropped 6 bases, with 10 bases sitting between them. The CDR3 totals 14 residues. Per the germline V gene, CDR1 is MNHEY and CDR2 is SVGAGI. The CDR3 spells CASSYSAGPDTQYF. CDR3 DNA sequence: TGTGCCAGCAGTTACTCAGCAGGGCCCGATACGCAGTATTTT.

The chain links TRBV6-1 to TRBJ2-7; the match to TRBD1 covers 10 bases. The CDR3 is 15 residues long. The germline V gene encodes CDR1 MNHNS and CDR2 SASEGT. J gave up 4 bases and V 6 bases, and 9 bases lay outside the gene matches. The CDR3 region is CASSPKGTGAYEQYF. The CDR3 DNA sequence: TGTGCCAGCAGCCCTAAGGGGACAGGGGCTTACGAGCAGTACTTC.

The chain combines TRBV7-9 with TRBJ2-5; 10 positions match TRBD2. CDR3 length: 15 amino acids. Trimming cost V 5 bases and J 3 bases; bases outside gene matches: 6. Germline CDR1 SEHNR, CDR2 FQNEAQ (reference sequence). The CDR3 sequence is CASSPLAGGEETQYF. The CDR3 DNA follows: TGTGCCAGCAGCCCCTTAGCGGGAGGCGAAGAGACCCAGTACTTC.

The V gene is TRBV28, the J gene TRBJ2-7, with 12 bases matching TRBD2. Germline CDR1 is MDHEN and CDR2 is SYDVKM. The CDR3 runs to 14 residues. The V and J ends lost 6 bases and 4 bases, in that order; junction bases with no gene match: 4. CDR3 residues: CASRTSGSFYEQYF. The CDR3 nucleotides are TGTGCCAGCAGGACTAGCGGGAGTTTTTACGAGCAGTACTTC.

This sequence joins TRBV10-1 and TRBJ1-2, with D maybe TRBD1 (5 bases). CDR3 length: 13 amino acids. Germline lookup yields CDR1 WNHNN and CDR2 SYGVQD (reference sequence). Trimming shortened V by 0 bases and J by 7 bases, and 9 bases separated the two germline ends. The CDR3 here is CASSESAGIGYTF. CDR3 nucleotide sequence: TGCGCCAGCAGTGAGTCGGCAGGGATTGGCTACACCTTC.

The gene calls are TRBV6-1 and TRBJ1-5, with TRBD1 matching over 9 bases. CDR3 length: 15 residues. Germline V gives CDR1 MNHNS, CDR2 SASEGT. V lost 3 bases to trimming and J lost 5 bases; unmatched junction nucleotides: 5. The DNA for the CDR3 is TGTGCCAGCAGTGAGATGAGACAGGGGGATCAGCCCCAGCATTTT. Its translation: CASSEMRQGDQPQHF.

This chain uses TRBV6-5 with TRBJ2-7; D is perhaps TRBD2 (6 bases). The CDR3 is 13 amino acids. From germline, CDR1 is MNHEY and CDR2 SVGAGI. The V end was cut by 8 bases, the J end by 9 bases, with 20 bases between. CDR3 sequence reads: CASSGRWSVGQYF. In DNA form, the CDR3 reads TGTGCCAGCTCCGGGAGATGGTCGGTCGGGCAGTACTTC.

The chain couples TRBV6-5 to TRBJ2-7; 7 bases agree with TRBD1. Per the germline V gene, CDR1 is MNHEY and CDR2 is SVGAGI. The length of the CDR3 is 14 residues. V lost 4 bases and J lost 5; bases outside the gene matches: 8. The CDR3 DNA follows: TGTGCCAGCAGTTTGGACAGGCGAATCCACGAGCAGTACTTC. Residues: CASSLDRRIHEQYF.

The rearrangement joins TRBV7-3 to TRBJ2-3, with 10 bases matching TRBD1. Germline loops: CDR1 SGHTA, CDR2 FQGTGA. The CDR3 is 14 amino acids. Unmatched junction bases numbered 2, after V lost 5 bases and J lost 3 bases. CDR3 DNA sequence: TGTGCCAGCAGCAGACAGGGGGCAACAGATACGCAGTATTTT. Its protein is CASSRQGATDTQYF.

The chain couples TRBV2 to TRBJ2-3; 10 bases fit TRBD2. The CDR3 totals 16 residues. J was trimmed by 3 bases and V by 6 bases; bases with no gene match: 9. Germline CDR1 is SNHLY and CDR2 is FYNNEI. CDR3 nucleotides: TGTGCCAGCAGGGCCCCTAGCGGGAGTGAGACAGATACGCAGTATTTT. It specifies CASRAPSGSETDTQYF.

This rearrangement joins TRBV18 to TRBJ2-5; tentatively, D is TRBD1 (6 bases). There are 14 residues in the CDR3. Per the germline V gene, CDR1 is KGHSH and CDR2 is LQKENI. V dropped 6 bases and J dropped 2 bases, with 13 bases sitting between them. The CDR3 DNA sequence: TGTGCCAGCTCTCTGGACAGTACACAAGAGACCCAGTACTTC. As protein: CASSLDSTQETQYF.